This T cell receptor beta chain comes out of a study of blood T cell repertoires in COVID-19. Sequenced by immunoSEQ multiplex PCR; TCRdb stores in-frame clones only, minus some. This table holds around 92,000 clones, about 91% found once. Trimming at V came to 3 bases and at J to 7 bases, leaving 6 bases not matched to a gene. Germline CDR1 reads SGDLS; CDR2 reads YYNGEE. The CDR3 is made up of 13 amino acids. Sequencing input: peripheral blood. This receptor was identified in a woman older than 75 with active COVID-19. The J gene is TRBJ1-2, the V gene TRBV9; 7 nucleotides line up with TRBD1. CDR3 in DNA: TGTGCCAGCAGCGCCCTTTCAGGGGGTGGCTACACCTTC. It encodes CASSALSGGGYTF.